This T cell receptor beta chain was captured in a study of blood T cell repertoires in COVID-19. Between the trimmed V and J ends, which lost 10 bases and 7 bases, there was a span of 17 bases. The CDR3 spans 14 residues. Germline V CDR1 and CDR2: MNHEY, SVGAGI. Assay: immunoSEQ multiplex PCR; the TCRdb copy retains only in-frame clones and omits some. The repertoire holds roughly 230,000 clones, with roughly 80% as singletons. This sequence originates from a woman of 80 years or more with acute or convalescent COVID-19. Sequenced: peripheral blood. The V and J genes are TRBV6-5 and TRBJ1-6; D is unresolved. CDR3 in amino acids: CATDPGRRNSPLHF. The CDR3 nucleotides read TGTGCCACTGACCCGGGTAGGAGAAATTCACCCCTCCACTTT.